The 25 T cell receptor beta chains listed next were all sequenced from one sample in a study of Ad26.COV2.S vaccination and SARS-CoV-2 variants. The sample's treatment: some 19 received Ad26.COV2.S at low or high dose, single or two shots; roughly 5 received placebo; per-sample allocation not given. The investigators took samples on day 63 after the first vaccine or placebo injection. Only in-frame clones appear in the TCRdb table, and some are missing; sequencing was by immunoSEQ multiplex PCR. The sample lists around 310,000 clones; about 90% were seen once. This specimen was peripheral blood, taken in a trial of Ad26.COV2.S vaccine versus placebo. The receptors come from a person between 18 and 65 years old who received the Ad26.COV2.S COVID-19 vaccine or a placebo.

The chain carries TRBV19 and TRBJ1-5; no definite D call. Germline V CDR1 and CDR2: LNHDA, SQIVND (reference sequence). The CDR3 length is 15 residues. V lost 6 bases and J lost 5, with 17 bases in between. The CDR3 sequence is CASRPSRDTDQPQHF. The CDR3 DNA reads TGTGCCAGTAGACCCTCGAGGGATACGGATCAGCCCCAGCATTTT.

The chain recombines TRBV4-1 with TRBJ1-1; no clear D gene. Germline V gene sequence: CDR1 MGHRA, CDR2 YSYEKL. V was clipped by 0 bases and J by 2 bases, with 13 bases between them. The CDR3 runs 16 residues. This CDR3 reads CASSQETAYTNTEAFF. CDR3 coding DNA: TGCGCCAGCAGCCAAGAAACGGCGTATACTAACACTGAAGCTTTCTTT.

J is TRBJ2-3 and V is TRBV10-3; 11 bases match TRBD1. The CDR3 extends over 15 amino acids. The junction had 6 bases not matched to a gene; V was cut back by 6 bases and J by 4 bases. The germline CDR1 and CDR2 sequences are ENHRY and SYGVKD. In DNA, the CDR3 is TGTGCCATCAGCGGGACAGGGGGAGGGGCAGATACGCAGTATTTT. Its protein product is CAISGTGGGADTQYF.

V is TRBV11-2 and J is TRBJ2-3; D is possibly TRBD1 (6 bases). The CDR3 consists of 17 residues. CDR1 is SGHAT and CDR2 is FQNNGV in the germline V gene. V lost 5 bases and J 6 bases, leaving 24 bases between the germline ends. The CDR3 sequence is CASSPARRDLRGDTQYF. The CDR3 region has the DNA TGTGCCAGCAGCCCGGCTCGAAGGGATTTAAGGGGGGATACGCAGTATTTT.

The sample holds a few counts of this clone. The gene calls are TRBV5-1 and TRBJ2-5, with D possibly TRBD1 on 6 matching bases. V was shortened by 0 bases and J by 2 bases, with 14 bases between the two germline ends. Germline V gives CDR1 SGHRS, CDR2 YFSETQ. This CDR3 has 16 residues. The CDR3 reads CASSLGGRGIQETQYF. CDR3 sequence (DNA): TGCGCCAGCAGCTTGGGGGGCAGGGGAATTCAAGAGACCCAGTACTTC.

The V gene is TRBV6-2 or TRBV6-3, the J gene TRBJ1-5; D is undetermined. The CDR3 spans 15 residues. CDR1 and CDR2 (germline): MNHEY, SVGEGT. The V end was cut by 0 bases, the J end by 0 bases, with 6 bases between. DNA of the CDR3: TGTGCCAGCAGTTACTCGGCAGCTAGCAATCAGCCCCAGCATTTT. Amino acids: CASSYSAASNQPQHF.

The chain employs TRBV6-6 and TRBJ2-1; 10 nucleotides match TRBD2. V lost 2 bases to trimming and J lost 6 bases; unmatched junction nucleotides: 4. This CDR3 comprises 15 residues. Germline V gene data show CDR1 as MNHNY and CDR2 as SVGAGI (reference sequence). DNA of the CDR3: TGTGCCAGCAGTTACGGACTAGCGGCAACCAATGAGCAGTTCTTC. Its protein is CASSYGLAATNEQFF.

The chain joins TRBV19 to TRBJ1-1; D remains ambiguous. V lost 7 bases, J lost 2 bases, and 11 bases lay in between. Germline lookup yields CDR1 LNHDA and CDR2 SQIVND (reference sequence). This CDR3 region has 13 residues. The CDR3 reads CASKNIRNTEAFF. The CDR3 nucleotides are TGTGCCAGTAAGAATATTCGAAACACTGAAGCTTTCTTT. Full variable domain (rest looked up from reference TRBV19 and TRBJ1-1): DGGITQSPKYLFRKEGQNVTLSCEQNLNHDAMYWYRQDPGQGLRLIYYSQIVNDFQKGDIAEGYSVSREKKESFPLTVTSAQKNPTAFYLCASKNIRNTEAFFGQGTRLTVV.

This sequence joins TRBV6-2 or TRBV6-3 and TRBJ2-1, with D tentatively TRBD1 (5 bases). Trimming removed 2 bases from V and 6 bases from J, with 14 bases in between. Germline CDR1 and CDR2: MNHEY and SVGEGT. This CDR3 is built from 15 residues. CDR3 sequence: CASSYVGHKANEQFF. CDR3 sequence (DNA): TGTGCCAGCAGTTACGTAGGACACAAGGCCAATGAGCAGTTCTTC.

The J gene is TRBJ2-1, the V gene TRBV19, with D hard to call. V was shortened by 5 bases and J by 4 bases, with 6 bases between the two germline ends. In germline, CDR1 is LNHDA, CDR2 SQIVND (reference sequence). The CDR3 length is 12 residues. The CDR3 nucleotides read TGTGCCAGTAGTTCAAATTACAATGAGCAGTTCTTC. Translating gives CASSSNYNEQFF.

This chain links TRBV10-2 with TRBJ2-1; 10 nucleotides line up with TRBD1. The CDR3 extends over 16 amino acids. CDR1 and CDR2 (germline): WSHSY, SAAADI. With V trimmed by 2 bases and J by 6 bases, 7 bases remained unmatched. For the CDR3, the DNA is TGCGCCAGCAGTGAGGCGACAGGGGGCAGGAGCAATGAGCAGTTCTTC. This gives the protein CASSEATGGRSNEQFF.

A few counts support this clone. The rearrangement joins TRBV6-2 or TRBV6-3 to TRBJ1-6, with no clear D. CDR3 length: 16 amino acids. CDR1 is MNHEY and CDR2 is SVGEGT in the germline V gene. Trimming pared 7 bases from V and 4 bases from J, leaving 17 bases between. The CDR3 DNA reads as TGTGCCAGCACCCCTGTCTCGGGTACTTATAATTCACCCCTCCACTTT. Translated, it gives CASTPVSGTYNSPLHF.

The J gene is TRBJ1-6, the V gene TRBV28; D uncertain. Trimming took off 8 bases at V and 10 bases at J, with 12 bases between the two ends. The CDR3 runs 12 residues. CDR1 and CDR2 from the germline V gene are MDHEN and SYDVKM. The CDR3 DNA follows: TGTGCCAGCGGCCCTATGTACTCACCCCTCCACTTT. It yields the protein CASGPMYSPLHF.

This clone was recorded only once. The chain carries TRBV28 and TRBJ1-1, with D uncertain. The CDR3 has 13 amino acids. Trimming took off 5 bases at V and 0 bases at J, with 7 bases between the two ends. Looked up from germline, CDR1 is MDHEN and CDR2 is SYDVKM. The CDR3 here is CASSDGVNTEAFF. The DNA for the CDR3 is TGTGCCAGCAGTGACGGGGTGAACACTGAAGCTTTCTTT.

The rearrangement joins TRBV29-1 to TRBJ1-1, with a tentative D call TRBD1 (5 bases). The V end lost 3 bases, the J end lost 11 bases, and 19 bases lay between the germline ends. The CDR3 consists of 13 residues. Germline CDR1 SQVTM, CDR2 ANQGSEA. CDR3 DNA sequence: TGCAGCGTTGAGAACGGCTGGGGGGGTTTGGCTTTCTTT. It codes for CSVENGWGGLAFF. The full variable domain, its missing parts supplied by reference TRBV29-1 and TRBJ1-1, is SAVISQKPSRDICQRGTSLTIQCQVDSQVTMMFWYRQQPGQSLTLIATANQGSEATYESGFVIDKFPISRPNLTFSTLTVSNMSPEDSSIYLCSVENGWGGLAFFGQGTRLTVV.

The chain combines TRBV7-9 with TRBJ2-7, with D perhaps being TRBD1 or TRBD2 (5 bases each). The germline V gene has CDR1 SEHNR and CDR2 FQNEAQ (reference sequence). The CDR3 totals 17 residues. Trimming cost V 6 bases and J 5 bases, with 26 bases left between them. CDR3 bases: TGTGCCAGCAGTTCCCCGGTGGGGCTACCTCCCGGGGACGAGCAGTACTTC. Translation: CASSSPVGLPPGDEQYF.

The V and J genes are TRBV15 and TRBJ2-1; 7 bases are a match to TRBD1. Germline CDR1 and CDR2: LNHNV and YYDKDF (reference sequence). V lost 1 base to trimming and J lost 0 bases; unmatched junction nucleotides: 6. The CDR3 totals 17 residues. CDR3 amino acids: CATSRGGGRGSYNEQFF. Here the CDR3 DNA reads TGTGCCACCAGCAGAGGAGGGGGCAGGGGCTCCTACAATGAGCAGTTCTTC. Drawing the rest from reference TRBV15 and TRBJ2-1, the complete variable domain is DAMVIQNPRYQVTQFGKPVTLSCSQTLNHNVMYWYQQKSSQAPKLLFHYYDKDFNNEADTPDNFQSRRPNTSFCFLDIRSPGLGDTAMYLCATSRGGGRGSYNEQFFGPGTRLTVL.

V and J are TRBV6-2 or TRBV6-3 and TRBJ1-1; D unresolved. This CDR3 spans 12 amino acids. From germline, CDR1 is MNHEY and CDR2 SVGEGT. V lost 5 bases and J lost 10, with 14 bases in between. For the CDR3, the DNA is TGTGCCAGCAGTCCACGGGCTGTTGGAGCTTTCTTT. It yields the protein CASSPRAVGAFF.

The chain employs TRBV5-1 and TRBJ1-3; D might be TRBD1 (5 bases). Trimming pared 1 base from V and 1 base from J, leaving 9 bases between. Looked up from germline, CDR1 is SGHRS and CDR2 is YFSETQ. The CDR3 extends over 15 amino acids. DNA for the CDR3: TGCGCCAGCAGCTTGCTGGGACCTTCTGGAAACACCATATATTTT. Protein product: CASSLLGPSGNTIYF.

V is TRBV19 and J is TRBJ2-3; 7 nucleotides align to TRBD1. Looked up from germline, CDR1 is LNHDA and CDR2 is SQIVND (reference sequence). V was clipped by 4 bases and J by 1 base; unmatched bases: 2. CDR3 size: 14 residues. The CDR3 nucleotides are TGTGCCAGTAGTAGACAGGGCGGCACAGATACGCAGTATTTT. Protein sequence: CASSRQGGTDTQYF.

The rearrangement joins TRBV14 to TRBJ1-1; perhaps TRBD1 as D (6 bases). The ends were cut back, 0 bases at V and 4 bases at J, with 9 bases in the middle. The CDR3 has 14 residues. The germline CDR1 and CDR2 sequences are SGHDN and FVKESK. DNA for the CDR3: TGTGCCAGCAGCCAAGAGGGGGGGCCCACTGAAGCTTTCTTT. Amino acid sequence: CASSQEGGPTEAFF.

This chain connects TRBV24-1 to TRBJ1-4; TRBD1 matches at 8 bases. Germline assignment: CDR1 KGHDR and CDR2 SFDVKD. CDR3 length equals 15 residues. Trimming cost V 4 bases and J 5 bases; bases outside gene matches: 5. The CDR3 sequence: CATSDPQGVNEKLFF. As DNA, the CDR3 is TGTGCCACCAGTGACCCACAGGGGGTGAATGAAAAACTGTTTTTT.

The chain couples TRBV27 to TRBJ2-2; 9 nucleotides match TRBD1. The V and J ends lost 5 bases and 0 bases, in that order; junction bases with no gene match: 16. Germline V gene lookup returns CDR1 MNHEY and CDR2 SMNVEV (reference sequence). The CDR3 extends over 20 amino acids. CDR3 DNA sequence: TGTGCCAGCAGTCCAGCACCGGGACAGGGACCTCGCGCGAACACCGGGGAGCTGTTTTTT. This encodes CASSPAPGQGPRANTGELFF.

This rearrangement joins TRBV18 to TRBJ1-1; D is possibly TRBD1 (5 bases). Trimming shortened V by 0 bases and J by 0 bases, and 14 bases separated the two germline ends. In germline, CDR1 is KGHSH, CDR2 LQKENI. CDR3 length equals 17 residues. The CDR3 spells CASSPPSQGRMNTEAFF. DNA for the CDR3: TGTGCCAGCTCACCACCGTCTCAGGGACGCATGAACACTGAAGCTTTCTTT.

The chain has TRBV5-1 and TRBJ2-2; tentatively, D is TRBD1 (6 bases). From germline, CDR1 is SGHRS and CDR2 YFSETQ. CDR3 size: 13 residues. The germline V and J ends were trimmed by 2 bases and 10 bases, with 12 bases remaining between them. This CDR3 is CASSLQGMEELFF. CDR3 DNA sequence: TGCGCCAGCAGCTTACAGGGAATGGAGGAGCTGTTTTTT.